Following are 8 T cell receptor beta chains from one sample sequenced in a study of cytomegalovirus exposure and HLA in healthy donors. The protocol was immunoSEQ multiplex PCR, while the TCRdb copy is restricted to in-frame clones and leaves out a portion. The data show about 130,000 clones, 89% seen once. Sequenced input: PBMCs. These receptors all come from a woman between 18 and 29 years old in good health and CMV-seronegative.

The table lists this clone with a count of one. The rearrangement links TRBV13 to TRBJ2-7, with D possibly matching TRBD2 (5 bases). V lost 8 bases and J 3 bases, leaving 11 bases between the germline ends. The V gene's germline CDR1 is PRHDT and CDR2 FYEKMQ (reference sequence). The CDR3 has 12 residues. The CDR3 is CASSVRDYEQYF. The CDR3 nucleotides read TGTGCCAGCTCGGTACGGGACTACGAGCAGTACTTC.

The chain carries TRBV25-1 and TRBJ1-5, with D possibly TRBD1 on 5 matching bases. The germline gives CDR1 MGHDK, CDR2 SYGVNS. V lost 5 bases, J lost 4 bases, and 12 bases lay in between. The CDR3 length is 14 residues. CDR3 DNA sequence: TGTGCCAGCAGTCCCCTTGGGGGGAATCAGCCCCAGCATTTT. Translated: CASSPLGGNQPQHF. Looking up the rest from reference TRBV25-1 and TRBJ1-5 gives the full variable domain: EADIYQTPRYLVIGTGKKITLECSQTMGHDKMYWYQQDPGMELHLIHYSYGVNSTEKGDLSSESTVSRIRTEHFPLTLESARPSHTSQYLCASSPLGGNQPQHFGDGTRLSIL.

V usage is TRBV4-1 and J usage is TRBJ2-2; 13 positions agree with TRBD2. With V trimmed by 3 bases and J by 3 bases, 19 bases remained unmatched. Looked up from germline, CDR1 is MGHRA and CDR2 is YSYEKL. This CDR3 is 22 amino acids long. This CDR3 is CASSHSAGGTSGNMSDTGELFF. CDR3 in DNA: TGCGCCAGCAGCCATTCTGCGGGTGGGACTAGCGGGAATATGTCGGACACCGGGGAGCTGTTTTTT.

The chain carries TRBV4-1 and TRBJ1-1; D is perhaps TRBD1 (5 bases). The germline V gene encodes CDR1 MGHRA and CDR2 YSYEKL. The CDR3 totals 14 residues. Trimming took off 0 bases at V and 7 bases at J, with 12 bases between the two ends. The chain's CDR3 is CASSQEGGLLEAFF. DNA for the CDR3: TGCGCCAGCAGCCAAGAGGGGGGTCTTCTTGAAGCTTTCTTT.

This clone turned up a few times. This rearrangement joins TRBV28 to TRBJ2-3; D may be TRBD2 (5 bases). The V end was cut by 6 bases, the J end by 8 bases, with 18 bases between. The CDR3 is 14 amino acids. Germline V gene lookup returns CDR1 MDHEN and CDR2 SYDVKM. The CDR3 nucleotides read TGTGCCAGCAGCCGAATCGCGGGCCAGGTTACGCAGTATTTT. Residues: CASSRIAGQVTQYF.

This chain uses TRBV19 with TRBJ1-2; D is ambiguous. Germline CDR1 is LNHDA and CDR2 is SQIVND (reference sequence). This CDR3 region has 14 residues. Deletions cut 5 bases from V and 4 bases from J, with 14 bases between. In DNA, the CDR3 is TGTGCCAGTAGTCCCGGACTAAATGGCTATGGCTACACCTTC. It yields the protein CASSPGLNGYGYTF.

The chain joins TRBV14 to TRBJ2-3, with 7 nucleotides matching TRBD2. Germline lookup yields CDR1 SGHDN and CDR2 FVKESK. This CDR3 is 14 amino acids long. V dropped 4 bases and J dropped 0; count of bases not matched to a gene: 1. The CDR3: CASSRGGSTDTQYF. For the CDR3, the DNA is TGTGCCAGCAGCCGGGGGGGGAGCACAGATACGCAGTATTTT.

The rearrangement uses TRBV27 and TRBJ1-2; D is perhaps TRBD1 (6 bases). Germline lookup yields CDR1 MNHEY and CDR2 SMNVEV (reference sequence). The CDR3 runs 13 residues. Trimming pared 5 bases from V and 2 bases from J, leaving 9 bases between. The CDR3 DNA reads TGTGCCAGCAGTCCGGACAGAAACTATGGCTACACCTTC. Encoded protein: CASSPDRNYGYTF.